The sequence of this T cell receptor (beta chain) was determined in a study of tumor-infiltrating lymphocytes in primary liver carcinoma. Study-level findings and limits: Only about 7-25% of top clones were detected in each of the five tumor regions.

To note about this clonotype: Its antigen is still unknown. The CDR3 does not close with the conserved phenylalanine or tryptophan, likely indicating a read error.

DNA and RNA were both co-extracted from around 20-30 mg of bulk tissue that had not been sorted. Viable tumor cell content exceeded 80% in every tumor sample. The CDR3 has 15 residues. Germline V gene data show CDR1 as SGHAT and CDR2 as FQDESV (reference sequence). A constant-region primer primed TCR beta cDNA synthesis from 450 to 550 ng of total RNA. A slightly modified ARM-PCR protocol with three nested multiplex PCR rounds produced these TCR beta libraries. TRBV1-TRBV30 forward primers and a C-beta reverse primer were used in the first two PCR rounds, which each ran for 9 to 10 cycles. MiXCR, applied by TCRdb to the multiplex PCR reads, yields one record per CDR3 protein. This sample has roughly 57,000 distinct CDR3 sequences, with over 65% found just once.

The TCR sequence derives from a man aged 40-49 years with primary liver carcinoma and hepatitis B virus infection. The specimen was liver tumor tissue from sampling region 2. Subset: tumor region T2, inferior pole. This rearrangement joins TRBV11-1 to TRBJ2-1, with TRBD2 identical over 7 bases. CDR3 DNA sequence: TGTGTCAGCAGCTTATCGAGGACGGGAGGAAGGGAGCAGTTCTTA. Residues: CVSSLSRTGGREQFL.